Listed here are 26 T cell receptor beta chains from one sample, sequenced in a study of blood T cell repertoires in COVID-19. Some clones are missing from TCRdb's copy, which holds only in-frame ones; the method was immunoSEQ multiplex PCR. The sample holds 300,000 to 350,000 clones, roughly 90% seen once. Sequencing was carried out using PBMCs or T cells enriched from blood (not recorded which). The receptors come from a woman between 18 and 29 years old with acute COVID-19.

The chain has TRBV11-2 and TRBJ1-2; 8 nucleotides match TRBD1. Germline loops: CDR1 SGHAT, CDR2 FQNNGV. CDR3 length: 15 residues. Trimming at V came to 1 base and at J to 1 base, leaving 2 bases not matched to a gene. The CDR3 protein is CASSLGTGSNYGYTF. The CDR3 DNA reads as TGTGCCAGCAGCTTAGGGACAGGGAGTAACTATGGCTACACCTTC. The full variable domain, in which reference TRBV11-2 and TRBJ1-2 provide the parts outside the CDR3, is EAGVAQSPRYKIIEKRQSVAFWCNPISGHATLYWYQQILGQGPKLLIQFQNNGVVDDSQLPKDRFSAERLKGVDSTLKIQPAKLEDSAVYLCASSLGTGSNYGYTFGSGTRLTVV.

This chain joins TRBV21-1 and TRBJ2-5; the table's D call TRBD2 went unverified against the DNA. TRBV21-1 is annotated as a pseudogene. This CDR3 is built from 12 residues. The CDR3: CASAKPWETQYF. Here the CDR3 DNA reads TGTGCCAGCGCGAAACCGTGGGAGACCCAGTACTTC.

This chain links TRBV12-5 with TRBJ1-2; D remains ambiguous. V was shortened by 7 bases and J by 4 bases, with 16 bases between the two germline ends. Per the germline V gene, CDR1 is LGHNT and CDR2 is FRNRAP. The CDR3 sequence is 14 residues long. CDR3 nucleotide sequence: TGTGCTAGTGCCCAGACCCCGGCGGGCTATGGCTACACCTTC. This translates into CASAQTPAGYGYTF.

J is TRBJ2-1 and V is TRBV3-1 (or the pseudogene TRBV3-2); TRBD2 agrees at 7 bases. Germline CDR1 and CDR2: LGHDT and YNNKEL (reference sequence). Trimming removed 6 bases from V and 7 bases from J; junction bases left unmatched: 21. This CDR3 contains 18 residues. Written as DNA, the CDR3 is TGTGCCAGCAGACGAGTTGGGCTGGGGGGAGGGCCAGGAAATGAGCAGTTCTTC. Protein product: CASRRVGLGGGPGNEQFF.

The chain links TRBV3-1 (or the pseudogene TRBV3-2) to TRBJ1-6, with D hard to call. Trimming shortened V by 0 bases and J by 4 bases, and 13 bases separated the two germline ends. Germline V gene lookup returns CDR1 LGHDT and CDR2 YNNKEL (reference sequence). This CDR3 has 17 residues. CDR3 in amino acids: CASSQDLVAGYNSPLHF. The CDR3 DNA reads as TGTGCCAGCAGCCAAGATCTAGTGGCCGGGTATAATTCACCCCTCCACTTT.

The chain joins TRBV29-1 to TRBJ2-6; D perhaps matches TRBD2 (5 bases). The germline V gene encodes CDR1 SQVTM and CDR2 ANQGSEA. The CDR3 has 15 residues. V was cut by 2 bases and J by 0 bases, with 8 bases left in between. The CDR3 DNA reads TGCAGCGTTGAATTCGGGGTCTCTGGGGCCAACGTCCTGACTTTC. Encoded protein: CSVEFGVSGANVLTF. Combining the CDR3 with reference TRBV29-1 and TRBJ2-6 gives the whole variable domain SAVISQKPSRDICQRGTSLTIQCQVDSQVTMMFWYRQQPGQSLTLIATANQGSEATYESGFVIDKFPISRPNLTFSTLTVSNMSPEDSSIYLCSVEFGVSGANVLTFGAGSRLTVL.

V usage is TRBV28 and J usage is TRBJ2-7, with D maybe TRBD2 (6 bases). Per germline, CDR1 MDHEN and CDR2 SYDVKM. V was pared by 4 bases and J by 4 bases, with 14 bases between. The CDR3 runs to 14 residues. The CDR3 loop reads CASSSGLMGYEQYF. The CDR3 bases are TGTGCCAGCAGTTCGGGACTGATGGGTTACGAGCAGTACTTC. Supplemented by reference TRBV28 and TRBJ2-7, the full variable domain reads DVKVTQSSRYLVKRTGEKVFLECVQDMDHENMFWYRQDPGLGLRLIYFSYDVKMKEKGDIPEGYSVSREKKERFSLILESASTNQTSMYLCASSSGLMGYEQYFGPGTRLTVT.

V and J are TRBV27 and TRBJ1-5, with D perhaps TRBD1 (5 bases). V was pared by 2 bases and J by 11 bases, with 16 bases between. Per the germline V gene, CDR1 is MNHEY and CDR2 is SMNVEV (reference sequence). CDR3 length equals 14 residues. This CDR3 is CASSLQGFSSAQHF. The CDR3 nucleotides are TGTGCCAGCAGTTTACAGGGTTTTAGTAGTGCCCAGCATTTT.

Only one count was recorded for this clone. J is TRBJ2-2 and V is TRBV12-5; the D gene is possibly TRBD2 (6 bases). The CDR3 loop spans 16 amino acids. V shed 4 bases and J shed 3 bases, with 15 bases lying between them. Germline V gene sequence: CDR1 LGHNT, CDR2 FRNRAP. The CDR3 coding sequence is TGTGCTAGTGGTTGCGTGATAGGGAGGTACACCGGGGAGCTGTTTTTT. It encodes CASGCVIGRYTGELFF. Combining the CDR3 with reference TRBV12-5 and TRBJ2-2 gives the whole variable domain DARVTQTPRHKVTEMGQEVTMRCQPILGHNTVFWYRQTMMQGLELLAYFRNRAPLDDSGMPKDRFSAEMPDATLATLKIQPSEPRDSAVYFCASGCVIGRYTGELFFGEGSRLTVL.

The chain combines TRBV9 with TRBJ2-1; 7 positions agree with TRBD2. The germline gives CDR1 SGDLS, CDR2 YYNGEE. The J segment lost 3 bases and the V segment lost 0 bases, leaving 3 bases of the junction unmatched. This CDR3 region has 15 residues. CDR3 nucleotide sequence: TGTGCCAGCAGCGTAGACTCGGGGGGCTACAATGAGCAGTTCTTC. Protein product: CASSVDSGGYNEQFF.

The chain has TRBV2 and TRBJ2-7; 15 bases are a match to TRBD2. The CDR3 has 17 amino acids. V was pared by 6 bases and J by 3 bases, with 9 bases of the junction left unmatched. CDR1 SNHLY and CDR2 FYNNEI come from the germline V gene. In nucleotides, the CDR3 is TGTGCCAGCAGCGTGGGACTAGCGGGAGGAGGATTCTACGAGCAGTACTTC. Translated: CASSVGLAGGGFYEQYF.

The chain joins TRBV11-3 to TRBJ2-3, with TRBD2 matching 11 bases. Germline lookup yields CDR1 SGHNT and CDR2 YENEEA. V lost 5 bases and J lost 1; bases outside the gene matches: 2. The CDR3 runs 15 residues. DNA for the CDR3: TGTGCCAGCAGCCCGGGACTAGCGGGCACAGATACGCAGTATTTT. Translated, it gives CASSPGLAGTDTQYF.

The rearrangement joins TRBV28 to TRBJ1-3, with unresolved D. V was clipped by 2 bases and J by 4 bases, with 12 bases between them. Looked up from germline, CDR1 is MDHEN and CDR2 is SYDVKM. There are 15 residues in the CDR3. The CDR3: CASSLGGGSGNTIYF. The CDR3 bases are TGTGCCAGCAGTTTAGGAGGAGGGTCAGGAAACACCATATATTTT.

J is TRBJ1-1 and V is TRBV2, with TRBD1 matching over 7 bases. The CDR3 sequence is 13 residues long. V trimming: 6 bases; J trimming: 11 bases; junction bases outside the gene matches: 12. Germline assignment: CDR1 SNHLY and CDR2 FYNNEI. CDR3 bases: TGTGCCAGCAGACGACAGGGAGTTCGGGCTGCTTTCTTT. Amino acids: CASRRQGVRAAFF.

The rearrangement links TRBV7-9 to TRBJ1-2; 7 nucleotides align to TRBD1. The ends lost 6 bases at V and 0 bases at J; junction bases unmatched: 13. Germline lookup yields CDR1 SEHNR and CDR2 FQNEAQ (reference sequence). The CDR3 has 17 residues. The CDR3 is CASSRPSGQLTNYGYTF. The CDR3 DNA follows: TGTGCCAGCAGTCGCCCGTCGGGACAGCTCACTAACTATGGCTACACCTTC. Variable domain in full (rest from reference TRBV7-9 and TRBJ1-2): DTGVSQNPRHKITKRGQNVTFRCDPISEHNRLYWYRQTLGQGPEFLTYFQNEAQLEKSRLLSDRFSAERPKGSFSTLEIQRTEQGDSAMYLCASSRPSGQLTNYGYTFGSGTRLTVV.

This chain uses TRBV28 with TRBJ2-1; 9 nucleotides match TRBD1. Trimming at V came to 8 bases and at J to 4 bases, leaving 9 bases not matched to a gene. Germline V CDR1 and CDR2: MDHEN, SYDVKM. The CDR3 is made up of 15 amino acids. The CDR3 bases are TGTGCCAGCGTAAATCCGGGACAGGGATACAATGAGCAGTTCTTC. It specifies CASVNPGQGYNEQFF.

The chain has TRBV24-1 and TRBJ2-2; D possibly corresponds to TRBD2 (5 bases). Germline CDR1 is KGHDR and CDR2 is SFDVKD. The CDR3 has 17 residues. V was trimmed by 3 bases and J by 2 bases, leaving 15 bases between them. In DNA, the CDR3 is TGTGCCACCAGTGATCTCCCGTCCAGCGGTAACACCGGGGAGCTGTTTTTT. Its protein product is CATSDLPSSGNTGELFF.

The chain's CDR3 is CASSLVYRHYEQYF. The CDR3 coding sequence is TGTGCCAGCAGCTTAGTCTACCGACACTACGAGCAGTACTTC. The chain combines TRBV5-5 with TRBJ2-7, with D unclear. This CDR3 has 14 amino acids. Trimming cost V 2 bases and J 3 bases, with 12 bases left between them. The germline gives CDR1 SGHKS, CDR2 YYEKEE (reference sequence).

The V gene is TRBV28, the J gene TRBJ2-7; 13 nucleotides agree with TRBD2. V lost 4 bases and J lost 9; bases outside the gene matches: 15. CDR3 length: 17 amino acids. Germline CDR1 MDHEN, CDR2 SYDVKM. The CDR3 reads CASSSQLVTSGRAWQYF. CDR3 nucleotides: TGTGCCAGCAGTTCACAACTCGTCACTAGCGGGAGGGCCTGGCAGTACTTC.

The chain employs TRBV5-1 and TRBJ2-5, with 9 bases matching TRBD1. The CDR3 loop spans 15 amino acids. The germline V gene has CDR1 SGHRS and CDR2 YFSETQ. V was pared by 4 bases and J by 4 bases, with 8 bases of the junction left unmatched. CDR3 DNA: TGCGCCAGCAGCGCCGGGGACAGGGATCGAGAGACCCAGTACTTC. It encodes CASSAGDRDRETQYF.

This rearrangement joins TRBV6-5 to TRBJ1-2, with 7 bases fitting TRBD1. The junction had 7 bases not matched to a gene; V was cut back by 4 bases and J by 2 bases. Germline CDR1 and CDR2: MNHEY and SVGAGI. The length of the CDR3 is 15 residues. The CDR3 nucleotides are TGTGCCAGCAGTTCTGTGGCGGGACAGAACTATGGCTACACCTTC. This gives the protein CASSSVAGQNYGYTF.

The V gene is TRBV10-1, the J gene TRBJ2-7, with TRBD1 as a possible D gene (5 bases). The germline V gene encodes CDR1 WNHNN and CDR2 SYGVQD (reference sequence). There are 13 residues in the CDR3. With 1 base removed from V and 6 bases from J, the gap between germline ends came to 10 bases. CDR3 in amino acids: CASSEWQGFEQYF. In DNA form, the CDR3 reads TGCGCCAGCAGTGAGTGGCAGGGATTCGAGCAGTACTTC.

The V gene is TRBV2, the J gene TRBJ2-7; TRBD2 aligns across 12 bases. After removal of 9 bases from V and 5 bases from J, the junction contained 5 bases not matched to a gene. Germline loops: CDR1 SNHLY, CDR2 FYNNEI. The CDR3 is 13 residues long. CDR3 residues: CASTRLAGDEQYF. In DNA, the CDR3 is TGTGCCAGTACCCGACTAGCGGGAGACGAGCAGTACTTC.

The rearrangement uses TRBV7-3 and TRBJ2-6; no definite D call. This CDR3 has 17 amino acids. Trimming left V 5 bases short and J 4 bases short, with 18 bases between. The germline gives CDR1 SGHTA, CDR2 FQGTGA. The CDR3 DNA is TGTGCCAGCAGCGCGCAACTGAAGTGGGCCGGGGCCAACGTCCTGACTTTC. Encoded protein: CASSAQLKWAGANVLTF.

The genes are TRBV28 and TRBJ2-1; D is possibly TRBD2 (6 bases). V shed 5 bases and J shed 9 bases, with 14 bases lying between them. The CDR3 totals 13 residues. In germline, CDR1 is MDHEN, CDR2 SYDVKM. The CDR3 region is CASSRDSLSEQFF. The DNA for the CDR3 is TGTGCCAGCAGTCGGGACTCCCTGAGTGAGCAGTTCTTC.

The rearrangement uses TRBV3-1 (or the pseudogene TRBV3-2) and TRBJ2-7; TRBD2 matches 7 bases. The CDR3 spans 18 residues. The germline gives CDR1 LGHDT, CDR2 YNNKEL (reference sequence). Trimming cost V 1 base and J 1 base; bases outside gene matches: 13. The CDR3 reads CASSQVWYRAGSSYEQYF. For the CDR3, the DNA is TGTGCCAGCAGCCAAGTTTGGTACAGAGCGGGGTCTTCCTACGAGCAGTACTTC.